A single sample is the source of the 27 T cell receptor beta chains below, sequenced in a study of blood T cell repertoires in COVID-19. TCRdb keeps only in-frame clones here, not all; method: immunoSEQ multiplex PCR. Of roughly 250,000 clones listed, around 85% are singletons. Sequences were obtained from peripheral blood. The receptors here all came from a woman in her 30s with COVID-19, enrolled during active disease.

The chain joins TRBV7-6 to TRBJ2-3; tentative D call: TRBD2 (6 bases). CDR1 and CDR2 (germline): SGHVS, FNYEAQ. CDR3 length: 16 residues. V was cut by 4 bases and J by 1 base, with 15 bases left in between. The CDR3 sequence is CASSWGLKRGTDTQYF. The CDR3 nucleotides read TGTGCCAGCAGCTGGGGACTTAAACGGGGCACAGATACGCAGTATTTT.

The rearrangement joins TRBV10-2 to TRBJ1-2; D may be TRBD1 (5 bases). V dropped 4 bases and J dropped 0 bases, with 15 bases sitting between them. This CDR3 region has 16 residues. In germline, CDR1 is WSHSY, CDR2 SAAADI. CDR3 coding DNA: TGCGCCAGCAGTGGTTTTGAGACAGCCCCTAACTATGGCTACACCTTC. Translated: CASSGFETAPNYGYTF.

The rearrangement uses TRBV6-6 and TRBJ2-7; TRBD1 is a possible D gene (6 bases). V shed 5 bases and J shed 6 bases, with 23 bases lying between them. Per the germline V gene, CDR1 is MNHNY and CDR2 is SVGAGI (reference sequence). This CDR3 has 16 residues. DNA for the CDR3: TGTGCCAGCAGTCGAGGGGCCAGGGGTGGTGGGGGCGAGCAGTACTTC. Residues: CASSRGARGGGGEQYF.

The V gene is TRBV7-9, the J gene TRBJ1-6; no firm D call. Germline V gene lookup returns CDR1 SEHNR and CDR2 FQNEAQ (reference sequence). This CDR3 spans 14 amino acids. V was pared by 5 bases and J by 8 bases, with 13 bases between. The CDR3 DNA is TGTGCCAGCAGCCCCGGGATTAAACATTCACCCCTCCACTTT. It codes for CASSPGIKHSPLHF.

J is TRBJ2-1 and V is TRBV2, with a possible D match to TRBD2 (5 bases). The CDR3 sequence is 18 residues long. Trimming stripped 0 bases from V and 4 bases from J, with 19 bases between. In germline, CDR1 is SNHLY, CDR2 FYNNEI. The CDR3 region has the DNA TGTGCCAGCAGTGAAGCGCTTATGTGGAGGACGGAATACAATGAGCAGTTCTTC. It encodes CASSEALMWRTEYNEQFF.

The chain uses TRBV2 and TRBJ2-5; 8 bases are a match to TRBD2. V was pared by 7 bases and J by 5 bases, with 6 bases of the junction left unmatched. The CDR3 has 13 amino acids. The germline CDR1 and CDR2 sequences are SNHLY and FYNNEI. CDR3 in amino acids: CASTAGAPETQYF. CDR3 nucleotide sequence: TGTGCCAGCACAGCGGGGGCCCCGGAGACCCAGTACTTC. Variable domain in full (rest from reference TRBV2 and TRBJ2-5): EPEVTQTPSHQVTQMGQEVILRCVPISNHLYFYWYRQILGQKVEFLVSFYNNEISEKSEIFDDQFSVERPDGSNFTLKIRSTKLEDSAMYFCASTAGAPETQYFGPGTRLLVL.

The J gene is TRBJ2-7, the V gene TRBV5-5; 7 nucleotides match TRBD1. The CDR3 loop spans 15 amino acids. V lost 4 bases to trimming and J lost 0 bases; unmatched junction nucleotides: 7. The germline gives CDR1 SGHKS, CDR2 YYEKEE (reference sequence). DNA for the CDR3: TGTGCCAGCAGCCTCACCGGGACAGCCTCCTACGAGCAGTACTTC. It encodes CASSLTGTASYEQYF. The full variable domain, with the rest looked up from reference TRBV5-5 and TRBJ2-7, is DAGVTQSPTHLIKTRGQQVTLRCSPISGHKSVSWYQQVLGQGPQFIFQYYEKEERGRGNFPDRFSARQFPNYSSELNVNALLLGDSALYLCASSLTGTASYEQYFGPGTRLTVT.

The chain links TRBV7-8 to TRBJ1-1; tentative D call: TRBD1 (5 bases). Germline CDR1 and CDR2: SGHVS and FQNEAQ. This CDR3 region has 15 residues. Trimming took 0 bases from V and 5 from J, leaving 13 bases between them. The CDR3 DNA reads as TGTGCCAGCAGCTTAGCGGGGCGAGCAGGGACTGAAGCTTTCTTT. As protein: CASSLAGRAGTEAFF. The full variable domain, completed using reference TRBV7-8 and TRBJ1-1, is GAGVSQSPRYKVAKRGQDVALRCDPISGHVSLFWYQQALGQGPEFLTYFQNEAQLDKSGLPSDRFFAERPEGSVSTLKIQRTQQEDSAVYLCASSLAGRAGTEAFFGQGTRLTVV.

The J gene is TRBJ2-5, the V gene TRBV4-1; D gene unclear. The CDR3 length is 12 residues. Germline CDR1 is MGHRA and CDR2 is YSYEKL. The V and J ends lost 4 bases and 5 bases respectively, with 8 bases between them. The CDR3 DNA follows: TGCGCCAGCAGCCCCCCAGGCGAGACCCAGTACTTC. It encodes CASSPPGETQYF.

This clone was seen only once. V and J are TRBV27 and TRBJ1-1; D call uncertain. V was clipped by 2 bases and J by 0 bases, with 16 bases between them. The length of the CDR3 is 17 residues. Germline lookup yields CDR1 MNHEY and CDR2 SMNVEV (reference sequence). The CDR3 region is CASSLIEDNPLNTEAFF. The CDR3 DNA reads TGTGCCAGCAGTTTAATTGAAGACAACCCACTGAACACTGAAGCTTTCTTT.

The rearrangement uses TRBV9 and TRBJ2-2; the match to TRBD1 covers 8 bases. The CDR3 spans 16 residues. The germline CDR1 and CDR2 sequences are SGDLS and YYNGEE. The trim removed 0 bases at V and 3 bases at J, leaving 4 bases unmatched. The chain's CDR3 is CASSVGAGGYTGELFF. The CDR3 nucleotides are TGTGCCAGCAGCGTAGGGGCAGGGGGCTACACCGGGGAGCTGTTTTTT.

The chain combines TRBV18 with TRBJ2-2, with a tentative D call TRBD1 (6 bases). The CDR3 consists of 16 residues. Germline lookup yields CDR1 KGHSH and CDR2 LQKENI. Deletions cut 5 bases from V and 6 bases from J, with 19 bases between. For the CDR3, the DNA is TGTGCCAGCTCAGTAGGGACACCTCGAACGCCCGGGGAGCTGTTTTTT. This encodes CASSVGTPRTPGELFF.

This chain connects TRBV5-1 to TRBJ2-1; 8 bases are shared with TRBD2. The germline V gene encodes CDR1 SGHRS and CDR2 YFSETQ. The CDR3 length is 16 residues. Trimming took 0 bases from V and 3 from J; bases not matched to a gene: 5. DNA for the CDR3: TGCGCCAGCAGCTTGGTAATAGCGGGGAACTACAATGAGCAGTTCTTC. Its translation is CASSLVIAGNYNEQFF. The full variable domain, its missing parts supplied by reference TRBV5-1 and TRBJ2-1, is KAGVTQTPRYLIKTRGQQVTLSCSPISGHRSVSWYQQTPGQGLQFLFEYFSETQRNKGNFPGRFSGRQFSNSRSEMNVSTLELGDSALYLCASSLVIAGNYNEQFFGPGTRLTVL.

The chain links TRBV7-9 to TRBJ1-5; D is undetermined. Germline V gene lookup returns CDR1 SEHNR and CDR2 FQNEAQ (reference sequence). Trimming left V 4 bases short and J 0 bases short, with 10 bases between. This CDR3 spans 15 amino acids. The CDR3 DNA reads TGTGCCAGCAGCTCTGACGGGAATAGCAATCAGCCCCAGCATTTT. Translated: CASSSDGNSNQPQHF. Together with reference TRBV7-9 and TRBJ1-5, the CDR3 gives the full variable domain: DTGVSQNPRHKITKRGQNVTFRCDPISEHNRLYWYRQTLGQGPEFLTYFQNEAQLEKSRLLSDRFSAERPKGSFSTLEIQRTEQGDSAMYLCASSSDGNSNQPQHFGDGTRLSIL.

The chain recombines TRBV18 with TRBJ2-2, with D unclear. The length of the CDR3 is 15 residues. The ends were cut back, 3 bases at V and 0 bases at J, with 8 bases in the middle. Germline CDR1 is KGHSH and CDR2 is LQKENI. The CDR3 is CASSPGSANTGELFF. CDR3 DNA sequence: TGTGCCAGCTCACCCGGAAGCGCGAACACCGGGGAGCTGTTTTTT.

The chain joins TRBV5-8 to TRBJ1-2; D is perhaps TRBD1 (6 bases). This CDR3 has 14 residues. V lost 4 bases and J 4 bases, leaving 14 bases between the germline ends. Looked up from germline, CDR1 is SGHTS and CDR2 is YDEGEE. CDR3 in amino acids: CASSPPGDIYGYTF. CDR3 nucleotides: TGTGCCAGCAGCCCGCCAGGGGATATCTATGGCTACACCTTC.

This sequence joins TRBV5-6 and TRBJ1-2, with D possibly being TRBD1 (6 bases). The V gene's germline CDR1 is SGHDT and CDR2 YYEEEE. The CDR3 extends over 14 amino acids. V was trimmed by 2 bases and J by 2 bases, leaving 10 bases between them. The CDR3 DNA is TGTGCCAGCAGCTTAGGGGACACCAACTATGGCTACACCTTC. Translating it yields CASSLGDTNYGYTF. Supplemented by reference TRBV5-6 and TRBJ1-2, the full variable domain reads DAGVTQSPTHLIKTRGQQVTLRCSPKSGHDTVSWYQQALGQGPQFIFQYYEEEERQRGNFPDRFSGHQFPNYSSELNVNALLLGDSALYLCASSLGDTNYGYTFGSGTRLTVV.

The rearrangement uses TRBV3-1 (or the pseudogene TRBV3-2) and TRBJ2-7; D gene unclear. The CDR3 loop spans 12 amino acids. Germline assignment: CDR1 LGHDT and CDR2 YNNKEL (reference sequence). V lost 0 bases to trimming and J lost 4 bases, with 4 bases between them. The CDR3 sequence: CASSQDRYEQYF. CDR3 nucleotide sequence: TGTGCCAGCAGCCAAGATCGGTACGAGCAGTACTTC.

This sequence joins TRBV29-1 and TRBJ1-2; 7 bases line up with TRBD1. This CDR3 comprises 14 residues. From germline, CDR1 is SQVTM and CDR2 ANQGSEA. V was pared by 0 bases and J by 4 bases, with 5 bases of the junction left unmatched. The CDR3 nucleotides read TGCAGCGTTGAAGAAGACAGGGTGGCCTATGGCTACACCTTC. It codes for CSVEEDRVAYGYTF.

The chain combines TRBV7-9 with TRBJ1-4; D might be TRBD1 (5 bases). V lost 5 bases, J lost 1 base, and 17 bases lay in between. Germline CDR1 SEHNR, CDR2 FQNEAQ (reference sequence). CDR3 size: 17 residues. CDR3 in amino acids: CASSPLGGKGTNEKLFF. For the CDR3, the DNA is TGTGCCAGCAGCCCCCTCGGGGGGAAAGGAACTAATGAAAAACTGTTTTTT.

The chain joins TRBV7-8 to TRBJ1-2; D is possibly TRBD1 (5 bases). V lost 1 base to trimming and J lost 4 bases, with 13 bases between them. The CDR3 has 15 residues. The germline V gene encodes CDR1 SGHVS and CDR2 FQNEAQ. Here the CDR3 DNA reads TGTGCCAGCAGCTTAGATCTTGGGGCGACCTATGGCTACACCTTC. Its translation is CASSLDLGATYGYTF. Full variable domain (missing parts from reference TRBV7-8 and TRBJ1-2): GAGVSQSPRYKVAKRGQDVALRCDPISGHVSLFWYQQALGQGPEFLTYFQNEAQLDKSGLPSDRFFAERPEGSVSTLKIQRTQQEDSAVYLCASSLDLGATYGYTFGSGTRLTVV.

The chain recombines TRBV11-2 with TRBJ2-1, with TRBD2 matching 8 bases. Per the germline V gene, CDR1 is SGHAT and CDR2 is FQNNGV. This CDR3 spans 17 amino acids. The trim removed 5 bases at V and 3 bases at J, leaving 12 bases unmatched. CDR3 in amino acids: CASSPILAVGDYNEQFF. In nucleotides, the CDR3 is TGTGCCAGCAGCCCAATACTAGCGGTAGGGGACTACAATGAGCAGTTCTTC.

The chain combines TRBV2 with TRBJ1-1; 9 nucleotides align to TRBD1. The V gene's germline CDR1 is SNHLY and CDR2 FYNNEI. The CDR3 has 13 amino acids. V trimming: 6 bases; J trimming: 4 bases; junction bases outside the gene matches: 3. In DNA form, the CDR3 reads TGTGCCAGCAGGCAGACAGGGGGCACTGAAGCTTTCTTT. Translated: CASRQTGGTEAFF.

The chain links TRBV7-9 to TRBJ2-1, with 8 bases lining up with TRBD1. V shed 5 bases and J 7 bases; nucleotides not matched to a gene: 16. The CDR3 runs to 17 residues. Germline lookup yields CDR1 SEHNR and CDR2 FQNEAQ (reference sequence). The CDR3 is CASSKGQADLRENEQFF. The CDR3 coding sequence is TGTGCCAGCAGCAAGGGACAGGCCGACCTTCGTGAGAATGAGCAGTTCTTC.

The chain is built from TRBV5-5 and TRBJ1-1; 7 bases fit TRBD1. Germline lookup yields CDR1 SGHKS and CDR2 YYEKEE (reference sequence). CDR3 length: 14 residues. The trim removed 4 bases at V and 2 bases at J, leaving 5 bases unmatched. This chain's CDR3 is CASSPGTDNTEAFF. CDR3 nucleotides: TGTGCCAGCAGCCCGGGGACAGATAACACTGAAGCTTTCTTT. The full variable domain, in which reference TRBV5-5 and TRBJ1-1 provide the parts outside the CDR3, is DAGVTQSPTHLIKTRGQQVTLRCSPISGHKSVSWYQQVLGQGPQFIFQYYEKEERGRGNFPDRFSARQFPNYSSELNVNALLLGDSALYLCASSPGTDNTEAFFGQGTRLTVV.

The rearrangement uses TRBV12-3 or TRBV12-4 and TRBJ1-1; D ambiguous. V was pared by 6 bases and J by 5 bases, with 13 bases between. CDR3 size: 13 residues. In DNA, the CDR3 is TGTGCCAGCAGCCCCGTCCGGGATACTGAAGCTTTCTTT. Translated, it gives CASSPVRDTEAFF.

The chain employs TRBV25-1 and TRBJ2-3; D might be TRBD1 (6 bases). CDR1 is MGHDK and CDR2 is SYGVNS in the germline V gene. The CDR3 loop spans 15 amino acids. V lost 4 bases and J 2 bases, leaving 13 bases between the germline ends. The CDR3 nucleotides are TGTGCCAGCAGTGCGTACAGGGAATACACAGATACGCAGTATTTT. Protein: CASSAYREYTDTQYF.